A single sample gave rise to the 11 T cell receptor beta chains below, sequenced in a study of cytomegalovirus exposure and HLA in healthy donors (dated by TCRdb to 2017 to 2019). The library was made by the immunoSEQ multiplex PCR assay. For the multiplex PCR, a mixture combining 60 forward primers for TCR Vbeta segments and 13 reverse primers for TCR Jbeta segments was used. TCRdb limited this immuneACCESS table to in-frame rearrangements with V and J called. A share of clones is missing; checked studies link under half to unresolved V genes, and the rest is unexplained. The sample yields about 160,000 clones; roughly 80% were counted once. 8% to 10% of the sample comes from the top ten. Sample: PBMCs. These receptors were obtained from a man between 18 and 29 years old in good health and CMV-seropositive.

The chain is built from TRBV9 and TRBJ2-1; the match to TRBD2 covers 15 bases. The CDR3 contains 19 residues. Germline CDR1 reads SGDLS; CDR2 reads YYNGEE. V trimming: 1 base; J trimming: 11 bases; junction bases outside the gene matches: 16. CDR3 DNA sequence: TGTGCCAGCAGCGTAACCCCCCCCTGGACTAGCGGGAGGGGGGCTAAGCAGTTCTTC. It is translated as CASSVTPPWTSGRGAKQFF. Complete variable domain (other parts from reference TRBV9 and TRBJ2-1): DSGVTQTPKHLITATGQRVTLRCSPRSGDLSVYWYQQSLDQGLQFLIQYYNGEERAKGNILERFSAQQFPDLHSELNLSSLELGDSALYFCASSVTPPWTSGRGAKQFFGPGTRLTVL.

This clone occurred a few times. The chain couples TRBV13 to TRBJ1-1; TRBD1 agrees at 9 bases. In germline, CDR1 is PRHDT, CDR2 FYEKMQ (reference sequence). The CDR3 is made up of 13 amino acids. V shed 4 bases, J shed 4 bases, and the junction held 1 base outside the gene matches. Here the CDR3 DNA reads TGTGCCAGCAGCTGGACAGGGGTCACTGAAGCTTTCTTT. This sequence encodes CASSWTGVTEAFF.

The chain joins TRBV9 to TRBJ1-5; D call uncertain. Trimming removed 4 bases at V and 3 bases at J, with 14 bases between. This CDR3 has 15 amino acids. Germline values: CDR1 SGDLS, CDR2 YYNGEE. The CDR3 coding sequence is TGTGCCAGCAGCCCCGACGGAGATTACAATCAGCCCCAGCATTTT. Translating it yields CASSPDGDYNQPQHF.

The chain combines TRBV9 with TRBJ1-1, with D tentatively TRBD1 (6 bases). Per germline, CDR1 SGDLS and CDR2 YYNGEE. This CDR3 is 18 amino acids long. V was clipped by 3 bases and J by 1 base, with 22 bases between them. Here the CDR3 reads CASSAGPFTGTSNTEAFF. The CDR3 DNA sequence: TGTGCCAGCAGCGCAGGACCTTTTACCGGGACATCGAACACTGAAGCTTTCTTT. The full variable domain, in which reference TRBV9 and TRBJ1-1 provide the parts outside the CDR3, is DSGVTQTPKHLITATGQRVTLRCSPRSGDLSVYWYQQSLDQGLQFLIQYYNGEERAKGNILERFSAQQFPDLHSELNLSSLELGDSALYFCASSAGPFTGTSNTEAFFGQGTRLTVV.

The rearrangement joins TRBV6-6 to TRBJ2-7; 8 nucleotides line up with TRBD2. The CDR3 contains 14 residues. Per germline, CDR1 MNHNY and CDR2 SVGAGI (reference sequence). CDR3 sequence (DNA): TGTGTCACCAGATTCGTAGCGGGGTCCTACGAGCAGTACTTC. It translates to CVTRFVAGSYEQYF.

CDR3 DNA: TGTGCCAGCAGCTCCGGCCTAGTAACAGGAGTCGAGCAGTACTTC. This translates into CASSSGLVTGVEQYF. The genes are TRBV5-4 and TRBJ2-7; D possibly corresponds to TRBD1 (5 bases). The germline CDR1 and CDR2 sequences are SGHNT and YYREEE (reference sequence). V lost 3 bases and J 6 bases, leaving 19 bases between the germline ends. The CDR3 spans 15 residues.

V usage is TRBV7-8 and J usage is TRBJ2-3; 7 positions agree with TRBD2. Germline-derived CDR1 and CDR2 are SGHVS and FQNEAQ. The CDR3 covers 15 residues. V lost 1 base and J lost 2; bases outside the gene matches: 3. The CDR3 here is CASSLGAGVTDTQYF. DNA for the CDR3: TGTGCCAGCAGCTTAGGGGCGGGAGTCACAGATACGCAGTATTTT.

The DNA for the CDR3 is TGTGCCAGCAGCGTAGGAGTTGGGCAGGGCAAGAGCTCACCCCTCCACTTT. Protein: CASSVGVGQGKSSPLHF. J is TRBJ1-6 and V is TRBV9; maybe TRBD1 (5 bases). The germline V gene encodes CDR1 SGDLS and CDR2 YYNGEE. The CDR3 extends over 17 amino acids. V was cut by 0 bases and J by 10 bases, with 20 bases left in between.

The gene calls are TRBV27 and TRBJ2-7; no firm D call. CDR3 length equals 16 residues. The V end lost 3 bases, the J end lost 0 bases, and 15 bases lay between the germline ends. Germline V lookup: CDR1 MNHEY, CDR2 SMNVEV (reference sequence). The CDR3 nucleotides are TGTGCCAGCAGTTTCTCTGCAGGTCACGCCTCCTACGAGCAGTACTTC. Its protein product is CASSFSAGHASYEQYF.

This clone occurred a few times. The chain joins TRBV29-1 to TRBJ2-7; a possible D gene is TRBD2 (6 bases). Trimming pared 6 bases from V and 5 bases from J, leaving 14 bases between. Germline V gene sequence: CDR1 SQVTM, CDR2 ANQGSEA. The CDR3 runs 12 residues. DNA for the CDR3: TGCAGCGTACTAGAGGGAGGTAACGAGCAGTACTTC. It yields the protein CSVLEGGNEQYF.

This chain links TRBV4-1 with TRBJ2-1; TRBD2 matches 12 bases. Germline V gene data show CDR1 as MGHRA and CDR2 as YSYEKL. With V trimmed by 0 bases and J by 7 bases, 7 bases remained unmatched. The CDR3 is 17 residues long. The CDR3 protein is CASSQDPTSGGRNEQFF. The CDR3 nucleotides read TGCGCCAGCAGCCAAGACCCAACTAGCGGGGGGAGGAATGAGCAGTTCTTC.